This entry lists 2 T cell receptor beta chains sequenced from one sample in a study of blood T cell repertoires in COVID-19. Some clones are missing from TCRdb's copy, which holds only in-frame ones; the method was immunoSEQ multiplex PCR. The sample holds more than 200,000 clones, around four fifths seen once. The sample consisted of peripheral blood. Receptors were obtained from an elderly woman with COVID-19, enrolled during active disease.

The chain combines TRBV5-1 with TRBJ1-5; D unresolved. The germline V gene has CDR1 SGHRS and CDR2 YFSETQ. Trimming removed 5 bases at V and 1 base at J, with 7 bases between. This CDR3 is built from 13 residues. The CDR3 region has the DNA TGCGCCAGCAGTCGGGAGAGCAATCAGCCCCAGCATTTT. This codes for CASSRESNQPQHF.

The V and J genes are TRBV5-3 and TRBJ2-2; 12 nucleotides agree with TRBD2. TRBV5-3 is recorded as an ORF, its role being uncertain. V lost 3 bases to trimming and J lost 1 base; unmatched junction nucleotides: 10. The CDR3 has 19 amino acids. The CDR3 nucleotides read TGTGCCAGAAGCTCCCAAGGTCTGACTAGCGGGGGGAACACCGGGGAGCTGTTTTTT. Encoded protein: CARSSQGLTSGGNTGELFF.